Here is one T cell receptor beta chain with its context. These data belong to a study of control samples from healthy donors and cancer patients. Repertoires were generated with immunoSEQ multiplex PCR, while TCRdb's copy carries only in-frame clones and drops some. The sample shows 150,000 to 200,000 clones, 90% of them seen only once. The source of this sequence is a woman in her forties or fifties in good health. What was sequenced was blood.

Written as DNA, the CDR3 is TGTGCCACCAGCGACTCGAACTATGGCTACACCTTC. Its protein is CATSDSNYGYTF. This chain joins TRBV15 and TRBJ1-2; D is unresolved. V was shortened by 5 bases and J by 2 bases, with 6 bases between the two germline ends. This CDR3 comprises 12 residues. Germline V CDR1 and CDR2: LNHNV, YYDKDF (reference sequence).